This T cell receptor (beta chain) appears in the sequencing data of a study of human T cells and chemical hapten exposure. Looking at the study overall: Sensitization involved placing 2% DPC onto a roughly 2 cm by roughly 2 cm region of upper inner arm skin.

Noted time point: pre-sensitization, week 0. Treatment specified: therapeutic diphenylcyclopropenone sensitization with weekly scalp DPC. The donor pool consisted of alopecia patients aged 18 to 70 years, considered suitable for DPC. TCRdb ran MiXCR on the RACE reads and lists one entry per CDR3 protein. The sample includes around 250,000 distinct CDR3 sequences, approximately 8.4% of them seen just once. This clonotype has only a few counts. Sequenced here: whole blood, sampled in connection with sensitization to the hapten diphenylcyclopropenone (DPC). The clonotype originates from a woman in her 40s with alopecia areata. Some clones in this sample may be carry-over from other donors' samples.

CDR3 DNA: TGTGCCAGCAGCTCAATAGGACAGGGTAGAGTAGCGGGGAACTACGAGCAGTACTTC. Its translation is CASSSIGQGRVAGNYEQYF. The gene calls are TRBV11-3 and TRBJ2-7, with D tentatively TRBD1 or TRBD2 (8 bases each). V was pared by 4 bases and J by 3 bases, with 28 bases between. The CDR3 contains 19 residues. Germline assignment: CDR1 SGHNT and CDR2 YENEEA. The full variable domain, completed using reference TRBV11-3 and TRBJ2-7, is EAGVVQSPRYKIIEKKQPVAFWCNPISGHNTLYWYLQNLGQGPELLIRYENEEAVDDSQLPKDRFSAERLKGVDSTLKIQPAELGDSAVYLCASSSIGQGRVAGNYEQYFGPGTRLTVT.